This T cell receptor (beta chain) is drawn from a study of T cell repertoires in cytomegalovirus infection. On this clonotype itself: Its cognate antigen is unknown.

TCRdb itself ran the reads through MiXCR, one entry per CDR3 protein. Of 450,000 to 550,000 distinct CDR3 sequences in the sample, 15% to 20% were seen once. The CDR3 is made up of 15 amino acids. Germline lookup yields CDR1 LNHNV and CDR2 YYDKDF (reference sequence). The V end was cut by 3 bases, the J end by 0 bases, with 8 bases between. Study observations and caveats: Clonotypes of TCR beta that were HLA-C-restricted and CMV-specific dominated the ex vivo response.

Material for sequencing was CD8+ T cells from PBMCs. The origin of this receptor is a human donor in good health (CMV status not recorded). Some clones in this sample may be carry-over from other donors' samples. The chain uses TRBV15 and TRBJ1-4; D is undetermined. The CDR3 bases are TGTGCCACCAGCAGGTACAGCACAACTAATGAAAAACTGTTTTTT. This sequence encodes CATSRYSTTNEKLFF.